This T cell receptor (beta chain) was sequenced in a study of neurological immune-mediated disorders (dated by TCRdb to about 2019). Concerning the study at large: Using UMI-based sequencing, the study compared peripheral blood TCR-beta repertoires from patients with HTLV-I-associated myelopathy (HAM/TSP), patients with multiple sclerosis, and healthy controls. The cohort was made up of 68 subjects, consisting of some 14 HAM/TSP patients, roughly 35 multiple sclerosis patients and about 20 healthy controls. Longitudinal samples, technical triplicates and paired sorted CD4+ and CD8+ T-cell subsets, alongside PBMC samples, were included among the approximately 100 TCR-beta libraries. Study-wide conclusions, independent of this receptor: The highest TCR clonal expansion was observed in HAM/TSP patients, whereas the lowest was observed in MS patients, even when compared with healthy controls. No identical CDR3 amino acid sequences were found to be shared among expanded clones across subjects, suggesting that TCR-beta repertoires were private in all groups.

cDNA was synthesized by template-switch 5'RACE using a primer with a 10-nucleotide random unique molecular identifier that tagged each TCR transcript. Every sequencing run yielded over 160 million TCR-beta sequences covering 15-18 subjects. The RNeasy kit was used for extraction of total RNA. The KAPA Real-time Library Amplification kit was used to amplify TCR-beta VDJ regions with primers for the TCR constant region and the 5'RACE anchor. A first PCR added sample indexes and Illumina adaptors, and a second PCR then raised library yield. After purification with Ampure beads, the TCR product of roughly 650 bp was size-selected on a 2% E-gel SizeSelection system. Before pooling, library quality was assessed on a Bioanalyzer, concentration was determined with Qubit, and library quantification was performed with the Kapa Library Quantification kit. Libraries were sequenced paired-end 2 x 150 bp on an Illumina HiSeq 2500. To increase sequence diversity, roughly 24-31% phiX was spiked into each library pool. In the source study's methods: Quality-filtered reads were processed with the UMI-based MiGEC pipeline, and over 75% of raw TCR sequences were removed by the MiGEC pipeline during error correction. IMGT germline references were used for alignment of VDJ genes, and clonotypes were defined by a unique CDR3 amino acid sequence together with V-J genes. Clonal expansion, Shannon diversity and CDR3 relatedness (CalcPairwiseDistances, ClusterSamples) were evaluated with VDJtools, and phylogenetic trees were built with CLCbio workbench. Using coefficient-of-variation modelling across technical triplicates, the study counted a clone as expanded if it had at least 8 unique UMIs. TCRdb reran the public reads through fastp at Q25 and MiXCR, keeping productive beta chains. For every CDR3 protein sequence, its rows merge into one entry that carries the most common genes and DNA. TCRdb, rather than the study authors, made the V and J calls. The sample table records tens of thousands of distinct CDR3 sequences; over 15% of these occur just once. The ten most abundant clones make up 15% to 17% of the sample.

The germline V gene (reference sequence) specifies GTSNPN as CDR1 and SVGIG as CDR2. V ends up 2 bases short and J 1 base short, with an unmatched junction base count of 4. Reading from cysteine to phenylalanine, the CDR3 counts 15 amino acids. CDR3 DNA is the only sequence kept; it has 45 bases, read in frame from the first base. Blood bank volunteers in Maryland, USA served as the healthy controls. Unsorted PBMC libraries were generated from 2 million PBMCs stored in RNAlater at -80 °C until RNA extraction. Peripheral blood underwent Ficoll-Hypaque density gradient centrifugation to isolate PBMCs, which were then cryopreserved in liquid nitrogen. On this clonotype itself: Its antigen remains unidentified. Base qualities are not recorded, but no much larger clone differs from it by a single base.

The receptor's source is a woman aged 40-49 years in good health. The chain is encoded by TRBV30 joined to TRBJ1-4, with 7 bases in between that match TRBD1. The sample comprised PBMCs. The CDR3 region has the sequence CAWSTGQRTNEKLFF. The sequenced DNA: TGTGCCTGGAGTACGGGACAGCGAACTAATGAAAAACTGTTTTTT.